This entry features one T cell receptor beta chain sequence. The antigen is not known. This record comes from a study of post-analysis software for immune sequencing data. In the study overall: Disease courses included relapsing-remitting, secondary progressive and progressive-relapsing multiple sclerosis.

The CDR3 sequence is 14 residues long. Per germline, CDR1 WSHSY and CDR2 SAAADI. Study findings and constraints: Same-batch samples co-clustered strongly by F measure. Controls had significantly higher normalized Chao1 diversity than multiple sclerosis patients. Controls had lower frequencies than patients of about 5 TRBV segments, which included TRBV5-6, TRBV5-1 and TRBV20-1.

cDNA libraries of TCR beta carried unique molecular identifiers. Out of roughly 0.95 to 11 million T cells, a few hundred thousand cDNA molecules were generated. TCRdb reprocessed the PCR reads with MiXCR, giving one entry per CDR3 protein. The sample holds 750,000 to 950,000 distinct CDR3 sequences, approximately 53% seen once. This receptor was identified in a girl under 18 with multiple sclerosis. Material for sequencing was blood. The chain combines TRBV10-2 with TRBJ2-7; 9 bases align to TRBD2. The J call may be in error: the DNA end matches TRBJ2-5 better. The CDR3 loop is CAISSGTGGETQYF. The CDR3 DNA reads TGCGCCATCTCTAGCGGGACGGGGGGAGAGACCCAGTACTTC.